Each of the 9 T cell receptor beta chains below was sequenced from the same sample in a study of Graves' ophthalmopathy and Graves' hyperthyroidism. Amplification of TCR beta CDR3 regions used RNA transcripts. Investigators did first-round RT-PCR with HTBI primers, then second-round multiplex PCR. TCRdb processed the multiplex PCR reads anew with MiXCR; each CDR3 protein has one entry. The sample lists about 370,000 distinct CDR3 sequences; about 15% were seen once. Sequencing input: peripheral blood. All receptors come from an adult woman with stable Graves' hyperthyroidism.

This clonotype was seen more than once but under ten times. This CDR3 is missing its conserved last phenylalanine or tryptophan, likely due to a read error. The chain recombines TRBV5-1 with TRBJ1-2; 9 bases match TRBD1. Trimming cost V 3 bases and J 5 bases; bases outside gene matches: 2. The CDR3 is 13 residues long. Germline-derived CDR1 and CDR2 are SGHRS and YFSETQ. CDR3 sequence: CASSSGQGYGYTY. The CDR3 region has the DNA TGCGCCAGCAGCTCGGGACAGGGATATGGCTACACCTAC.

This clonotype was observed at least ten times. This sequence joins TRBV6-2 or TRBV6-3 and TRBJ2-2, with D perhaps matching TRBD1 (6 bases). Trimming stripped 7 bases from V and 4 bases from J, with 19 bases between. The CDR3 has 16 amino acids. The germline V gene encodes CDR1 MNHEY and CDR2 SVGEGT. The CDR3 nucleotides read TGTGCCAGCATCCACTCGTTTCCAGGGGCCACCGGGGAGCTGTTTTTT. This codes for CASIHSFPGATGELFF.

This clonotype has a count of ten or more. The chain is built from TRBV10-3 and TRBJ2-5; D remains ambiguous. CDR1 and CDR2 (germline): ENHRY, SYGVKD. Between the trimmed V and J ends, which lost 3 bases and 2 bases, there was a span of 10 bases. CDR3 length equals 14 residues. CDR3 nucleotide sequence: TGTGCCATCAGTGATTGGGTCAGTCAAGAGACCCAGTACTTC. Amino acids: CAISDWVSQETQYF.

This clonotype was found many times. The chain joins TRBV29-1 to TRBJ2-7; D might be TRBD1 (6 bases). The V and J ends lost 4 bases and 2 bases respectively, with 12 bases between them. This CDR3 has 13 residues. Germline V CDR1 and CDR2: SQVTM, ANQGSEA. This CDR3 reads CSVGLQGTYEQYF. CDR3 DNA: TGCAGCGTTGGGCTGCAGGGGACCTACGAGCAGTACTTC.

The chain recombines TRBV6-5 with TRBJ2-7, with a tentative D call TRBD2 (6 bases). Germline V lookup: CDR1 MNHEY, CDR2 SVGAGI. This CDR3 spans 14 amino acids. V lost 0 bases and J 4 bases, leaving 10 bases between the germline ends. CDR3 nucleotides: TGTGCCAGCAGTTACTCGGGGGGTCTATACGAGCAGTACTTC. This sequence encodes CASSYSGGLYEQYF.

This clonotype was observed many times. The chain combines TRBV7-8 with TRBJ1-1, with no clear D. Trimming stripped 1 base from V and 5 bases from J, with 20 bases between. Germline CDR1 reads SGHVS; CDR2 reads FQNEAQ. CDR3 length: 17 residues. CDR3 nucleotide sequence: TGTGCCAGCAGCTTAGAGGTAGTCCGACGCCCCTGTACTGAAGCTTTCTTT. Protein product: CASSLEVVRRPCTEAFF.

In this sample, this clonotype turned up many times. CDR3 sequence reads: CSASQAGLYLEQYF. In nucleotides, the CDR3 is TGCAGTGCTAGCCAAGCGGGACTCTACTTGGAGCAGTACTTC. The genes are TRBV20-1 and TRBJ2-7; 7 positions match TRBD2. V lost 3 bases to trimming and J lost 7 bases; unmatched junction nucleotides: 12. CDR1 is DFQATT, CDR2 SNEGSKA, per germline (reference sequence). There are 14 residues in the CDR3.

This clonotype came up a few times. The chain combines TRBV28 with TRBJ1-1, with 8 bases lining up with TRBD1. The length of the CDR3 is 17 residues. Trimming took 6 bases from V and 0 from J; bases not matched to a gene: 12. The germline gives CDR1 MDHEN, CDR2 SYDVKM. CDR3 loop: CASRIDGTGRMNTEAFF. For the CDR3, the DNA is TGTGCCAGCAGGATCGACGGGACAGGAAGAATGAACACTGAAGCTTTCTTT. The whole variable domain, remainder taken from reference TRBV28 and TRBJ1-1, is DVKVTQSSRYLVKRTGEKVFLECVQDMDHENMFWYRQDPGLGLRLIYFSYDVKMKEKGDIPEGYSVSREKKERFSLILESASTNQTSMYLCASRIDGTGRMNTEAFFGQGTRLTVV.

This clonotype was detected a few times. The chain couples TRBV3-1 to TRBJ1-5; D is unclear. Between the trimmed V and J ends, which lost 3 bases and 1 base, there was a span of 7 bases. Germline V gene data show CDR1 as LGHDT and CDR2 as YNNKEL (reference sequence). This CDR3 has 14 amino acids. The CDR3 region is CASSHLPSNQPQHF. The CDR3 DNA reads TGTGCCAGCAGCCATCTTCCCAGCAATCAGCCCCAGCATTTT.